These 8 T cell receptor beta chains originate from one sample sequenced in a study of T cell changes during pregnancy in multiple sclerosis. Assay: immunoSEQ multiplex PCR; the TCRdb copy retains only in-frame clones and omits some. This table holds some 3,400 clones, 70% to 90% found once. Source: CD8+ T cells from peripheral blood mononuclear cells, taken in the first trimester of pregnancy. The receptors originated from a female donor in good health, enrolled as a control in a pregnancy study.

This rearrangement joins TRBV19 to TRBJ2-4; 7 positions agree with TRBD2. CDR3 length: 14 amino acids. The junction had 13 bases not matched to a gene; V was cut back by 9 bases and J by 8 bases. CDR1 and CDR2 from the germline V gene are LNHDA and SQIVND (reference sequence). CDR3 coding DNA: TGTGCCAGATCCGGAGGGAGGGGTGCGGACATTCAGTACTTC. Translation: CARSGGRGADIQYF.

The rearrangement links TRBV18 to TRBJ1-1; D is uncertain. Trimming removed 0 bases at V and 4 bases at J, with 12 bases between. CDR3 size: 15 residues. Germline assignment: CDR1 KGHSH and CDR2 LQKENI. DNA of the CDR3: TGTGCCAGCTCACCACCTAGAGGTTCGGGCACTGAAGCTTTCTTT. Translation: CASSPPRGSGTEAFF.

This clone was found a few times. The V and J genes are TRBV19 and TRBJ2-1; 7 nucleotides align to TRBD2. This CDR3 has 15 residues. CDR1 is LNHDA and CDR2 is SQIVND in the germline V gene (reference sequence). Trimming at V came to 5 bases and at J to 1 base, leaving 5 bases not matched to a gene. The CDR3 reads CASSATSESYNEQFF. The CDR3 nucleotides read TGTGCCAGTAGTGCTACTAGCGAGTCCTACAATGAGCAGTTCTTC.

This clone has just a few counts. The chain carries TRBV15 and TRBJ2-5, with TRBD2 identical over 9 bases. This CDR3 contains 13 residues. Trimming took 5 bases from V and 4 from J; bases not matched to a gene: 2. CDR1 and CDR2 from the germline V gene are LNHNV and YYDKDF (reference sequence). The DNA of the CDR3 is TGTGCCACCAGCCTACTAGCGGGAGAGACCCAGTACTTC. It specifies CATSLLAGETQYF. Using reference TRBV15 and TRBJ2-5 for the parts outside the CDR3, the full variable domain is DAMVIQNPRYQVTQFGKPVTLSCSQTLNHNVMYWYQQKSSQAPKLLFHYYDKDFNNEADTPDNFQSRRPNTSFCFLDIRSPGLGDTAMYLCATSLLAGETQYFGPGTRLLVL.

V gene TRBV29-1 combines with J gene TRBJ2-7, with unresolved D. The CDR3 has 12 residues. Trimming took off 2 bases at V and 0 bases at J, with 5 bases between the two ends. Germline V lookup: CDR1 SQVTM, CDR2 ANQGSEA. As DNA, the CDR3 is TGCAGCGTTGAATCAGGCTCCTACGAGCAGTACTTC. This encodes CSVESGSYEQYF.

The gene calls are TRBV15 and TRBJ2-7; TRBD1 matches at 7 bases. With V trimmed by 8 bases and J by 1 base, 8 bases remained unmatched. From germline, CDR1 is LNHNV and CDR2 YYDKDF (reference sequence). CDR3 size: 14 residues. The CDR3 coding sequence is TGTGCCACCCGTGAAGGGGGCTATTCCTACGAGCAGTACTTC. Its protein product is CATREGGYSYEQYF.

This sequence joins TRBV18 and TRBJ1-1; 7 bases are a match to TRBD1. The V gene end was trimmed by 5 bases and the J gene end by 5 bases; junction bases not matched to a gene: 5. Germline V gene data show CDR1 as KGHSH and CDR2 as LQKENI. The CDR3 runs to 13 residues. CDR3: CASSDRVGTEAFF. The CDR3 DNA reads TGTGCCAGCTCAGACAGGGTTGGGACTGAAGCTTTCTTT.

The chain joins TRBV27 to TRBJ2-7; D unclear. The length of the CDR3 is 14 residues. Germline-derived CDR1 and CDR2 are MNHEY and SMNVEV (reference sequence). Trimming took off 6 bases at V and 0 bases at J, with 12 bases between the two ends. The chain's CDR3 is CASSPRWSSYEQYF. Here the CDR3 DNA reads TGTGCCAGCAGCCCCCGGTGGAGCTCCTACGAGCAGTACTTC.